This T cell receptor (beta chain) was sequenced for a study of blood T cell repertoires in COVID-19 (dated by TCRdb to the early 2020s). Study-level background: Samples covering the acute and convalescent phases of COVID-19 were provided by collaborators in the United States, Italy and Spain. The material from the prospective study consisted of cDNA or gDNA derived from T cells, B-cell-depleted T cells, or PBMCs. The dataset comprised deeply sampled blood TCRbeta repertoires from subjects exposed to, actively infected with, or recovered from COVID-19. A freely available public database, intended as a resource for researchers studying the immune response to SARS-CoV-2, is where the repertoires were released. Samples came from the ongoing ImmuneRACE study (first 160 participants) plus 1,254 subjects from 6 global collaborators. The sample metadata nearly always contained a de-identified subject ID, COVID-19 status, age in years and sex. Where available, HLA class I and class II types were taken from metadata supplied by the sample provider and were not determined by assay-based typing.

One collaborating source in Seattle enrolled patients while the patients were actively infected and followed the patients over time throughout the course of disease. Whole blood was collected in K2EDTA tubes by collaborating institutions according to the institutions' own protocols. For TCRbeta analysis, collaborators shipped samples as frozen whole blood, isolated PBMCs, or DNA extracted from either of those sample types. TCRbeta CDR3 regions were amplified from genomic DNA using the immunoSEQ Assay, a bias-controlled multiplex PCR. As for how the authors treated the data: Nucleated cell counts per sample were estimated from amplification of reference gene primers within the assay. To quantify the absolute abundance of each unique TCRbeta CDR3 rearrangement, sequence reads were collapsed and filtered. For each sample, productive Simpson clonality was calculated by taking the square root of Simpson's diversity index across productive rearrangements. Sourced from immuneACCESS, this table was stored by TCRdb with only in-frame sequences that have V and J called. A share of the clones is absent; for the studies checked, an unresolved V gene accounts for under half, and the remainder has no known explanation. Clonal size and the V and J genes are those of that table, whereas D and trimming came from the DNA. A total of 350,000 or so clones appear in this sample, more than 70% of them only once. The leading ten clones occupy 1.5% to 2% of the sample.

CDR1 MDHEN and CDR2 SYDVKM are derived from the germline V gene. Its CDR3 holds 16 amino acids, cysteine through phenylalanine. Just the 48-base CDR3 DNA is kept, in frame starting at base 1. Trimming leaves V shorter by 5 bases and J shorter by 1 base, with the junction holding 8 bases beyond the gene matches. Only a few counts were recorded for this clone. What antigen it recognizes has not been identified. The sample holds no much larger clone one base away, and base qualities are not on file. General findings and caveats noted by the study authors: The quantity of clinical and demographic metadata differed by source and by participant and was supplied without curation.

The sample comprised peripheral blood. Recombination linked TRBV28 to TRBJ1-1; 9 central bases correspond to TRBD1. The TCR sequence derives from a woman aged 25 to 39 with COVID-19, enrolled during active disease. The CDR3 loop reads CASSPGQGRANTEAFF. The bases are TGTGCCAGCAGTCCAGGACAGGGGAGGGCGAACACTGAAGCTTTCTTT.